A single sample gave rise to the 3 T cell receptor beta chains below, sequenced in a study of OX40 agonist ivuxolimab in advanced cancers. Assay used: immunoSEQ multiplex PCR; TCRdb lists only in-frame clones, some missing. This table has some 72,000 clones, 84% appearing once. Sequencing was performed on CD4+ or CD8+ T cells sorted from blood, taken in a trial of the OX40 agonist ivuxolimab. The receptors derive from an adult with an advanced solid tumor such as melanoma, head and neck, liver or kidney cancer.

The chain joins TRBV5-5 to TRBJ1-1; 11 nucleotides match TRBD1. The CDR3 has 16 amino acids. From germline, CDR1 is SGHKS and CDR2 YYEKEE (reference sequence). The trim removed 2 bases at V and 5 bases at J, leaving 8 bases unmatched. CDR3 residues: CASSFDRTGGATEAFF. The CDR3 nucleotides read TGTGCCAGCAGCTTCGATCGGACAGGGGGCGCGACTGAAGCTTTCTTT.

The rearrangement links TRBV4-1 to TRBJ1-5, with 7 bases fitting TRBD1. With V trimmed by 3 bases and J by 7 bases, 9 bases remained unmatched. Per germline, CDR1 MGHRA and CDR2 YSYEKL. The CDR3 has 15 residues. The CDR3 spells CASSQDGQVSQPQHF. CDR3 sequence (DNA): TGCGCCAGCAGCCAGGACGGACAGGTCTCACAGCCCCAGCATTTT.

This clone turned up a few times. The CDR3 reads CASSQRGAVPGGYTF. The CDR3 DNA is TGTGCCAGCAGCCAAAGGGGGGCGGTACCGGGTGGCTACACCTTC. The V and J genes are TRBV7-6 and TRBJ1-2, with D possibly TRBD1 on 6 matching bases. Germline CDR1 reads SGHVS; CDR2 reads FNYEAQ. CDR3 size: 15 residues. V shed 5 bases and J shed 7 bases, with 20 bases lying between them.